This TCR beta chain is drawn from a study of spatial heterogeneity in lung cancer. The study's findings and limits: In tumors, expanded intratumoral alpha and beta TCR counts tracked mutation counts.

The CDR3 covers 11 residues. The V gene's germline CDR1 is ENHRY and CDR2 SYGVKD. Trimming stripped 3 bases from V and 5 bases from J, with 5 bases between. This clonotype has more than one count but fewer than ten. Its target is not known. Time point in this sample: sample taken at primary tumor resection. Extraction of whole RNA from tumor, nontumor lung or frozen PBMC preceded unsorted sequencing. In TCRdb, the 5' RACE reads were re-called with MiXCR into one record per CDR3 protein. Of some 100,000 distinct CDR3 sequences detected, about 4.4% appear once; the ten largest clones hold 21%. The chain uses TRBV10-3 and TRBJ2-7; D is possibly TRBD2 (5 bases). Material: lung tumor tissue, obtained at surgery. The origin of this receptor is a male donor with early-stage non-small cell lung cancer. In DNA, the CDR3 is TGTGCCATCAGTGACGGGAACGAGCAGTACTTC. Protein product: CAISDGNEQYF.